The rows below give T cell receptor beta chains drawn from one sample of a study of CD8+ T cells in alopecia areata. TCRdb's copy holds only in-frame clones and misses some; the assay was immunoSEQ multiplex PCR. The profile shows under 300,000 clones, under 70% of them singletons. Sequences were derived from CD4+ T cells sorted from blood, sampled at week 0. These receptors came from a human donor with alopecia areata. CDR3s include the opening cysteine and the closing phenylalanine or tryptophan. D genes are given only for firm matches. Clone size, where shown, is once, few, many, or a class for clones that have expanded.

>TRBV7-9|TRBD2|TRBJ2-5|.
CASSLDWLAGHQETQYF
TGTGCCAGCAGCTTAGATTGGCTAGCGGGACATCAAGAGACCCAGTACTTC
>TRBV27|.|TRBJ1-6|few
CASSFSRENSPLHF
TGTGCCAGCAGTTTCTCCAGGGAGAATTCACCCCTCCACTTT
>TRBV7-6|.|TRBJ1-5|.
CASSLGENNQPQHF
TGTGCCAGCAGCTTAGGGGAGAACAATCAGCCCCAGCATTTT
>TRBV30|.|TRBJ2-7|.
CAWSVQVVSEQYF
TGTGCCTGGAGTGTACAGGTAGTTTCCGAGCAGTACTTC
>TRBV4-3|.|TRBJ2-3|.
CASSQRGGVGDTQYF
TGCGCCAGCAGCCAGCGGGGCGGGGTGGGAGATACGCAGTATTTT
>TRBV30|TRBD1|TRBJ1-2|.
CACPGQGNYGYTF
TGTGCCTGCCCCGGACAGGGGAACTATGGCTACACCTTC
>TRBV20-1|.|TRBJ2-7|.
CSARLVYEQYF
TGCAGTGCCCGTTTAGTCTACGAGCAGTACTTC
>TRBV29-1|.|TRBJ2-3|.
CSVGRDSTDTQYF
TGCAGCGTCGGCCGGGACAGCACAGATACGCAGTATTTT
>TRBV7-9|.|TRBJ2-1|few
CASSPRQDYNEQFF
TGTGCCAGCAGCCCTAGACAGGACTACAATGAGCAGTTCTTC
>TRBV29-1|.|TRBJ2-2|.
CSARTTGELFF
TGCAGCGCCCGTACCACCGGGGAGCTGTTTTTT
>TRBV9|.|TRBJ1-2|once
CASSVATGGYGYTF
TGTGCCAGCAGCGTAGCCACAGGAGGCTATGGCTACACCTTC
>TRBV15|.|TRBJ2-5|once
CATSRDGAGQETQYF
TGTGCCACCAGCAGAGATGGTGCGGGTCAGGAGACCCAGTACTTC
>TRBV19|.|TRBJ1-2|few
CASSKGLYGYTF
TGTGCCAGTAGCAAGGGACTCTATGGCTACACCTTC
>TRBV7-7|TRBD2|TRBJ2-3|few
CASSLASERGDTDTQYF
TGTGCTAGCAGCTTAGCGAGTGAGCGGGGGGACACAGATACGCAGTATTTT
>TRBV29-1|.|TRBJ1-1|.
CSVRGGVSDTEAFF
TGCAGCGTTCGCGGGGGGGTCTCGGACACTGAAGCTTTCTTT
>TRBV11-1|.|TRBJ2-6|.
CASSRRRIEANVLTF
TGTGCCAGCAGCCGCCGCAGGATTGAGGCCAACGTCCTGACTTTC
>TRBV4-1|TRBD1|TRBJ1-2|.
CASSQTTGTVIYGYTF
TGCGCCAGCAGCCAAACTACCGGGACAGTAATCTATGGCTACACCTTC
>TRBV29-1|.|TRBJ2-5|.
CSVALDSRTQYF
TGCAGCGTTGCCCTTGACAGTCGGACCCAGTACTTC
>TRBV29-1|.|TRBJ1-2|few
CSVEIGSYGYTF
TGCAGCGTTGAGATTGGGAGTTATGGCTACACCTTC
>TRBV30|.|TRBJ1-5|.
CAWSEGHSEPQHF
TGTGCCTGGAGTGAGGGCCACTCCGAACCCCAGCATTTT
>TRBV7-2|TRBD1|TRBJ1-5|.
CASSRRQGDLAQHF
TGTGCCAGCAGCCGCAGACAGGGTGATTTGGCCCAGCATTTT
>TRBV30|TRBD1|TRBJ1-5|.
CAWGQGYSNQPQHF
TGTGCCTGGGGACAGGGATATAGCAATCAGCCCCAGCATTTT
>TRBV11-3|TRBD2|TRBJ2-1|few
CASSIRSGGTYNEQFF
TGTGCCAGCAGCATCCGTAGCGGGGGAACCTACAATGAGCAGTTCTTC
>TRBV29-1|TRBD1|TRBJ1-2|.
CSVGQGPAGDYGYTF
TGCAGCGTTGGACAGGGGCCTGCCGGAGACTATGGCTACACCTTC
>TRBV7-2|.|TRBJ2-6|.
CASRPPGHLSGANVLTF
TGTGCCAGCAGACCCCCGGGACACCTCTCTGGGGCCAACGTCCTGACTTTC
>TRBV30|TRBD1|TRBJ2-7|.
CAWSQYPALGQGADEQYF
TGTGCCTGGAGTCAATACCCCGCGTTAGGACAGGGGGCTGATGAGCAGTACTTC
>TRBV2|.|TRBJ2-7|once
CASSEGTSYEQYF
TGTGCCAGCAGTGAAGGGACATCCTACGAGCAGTACTTC
>TRBV7-2|.|TRBJ1-5|.
CASSYGQSNQPQHF
TGTGCCAGCAGCTACGGACAGAGCAATCAGCCCCAGCATTTT
>TRBV29-1|TRBD1|TRBJ2-7|.
CSAQGGHYEQYF
TGCAGCGCACAGGGGGGCCACTACGAGCAGTACTTC
>TRBV7-9|TRBD1|TRBJ2-5|.
CASSSPGQVWETQYF
TGTGCCAGCAGCTCGCCGGGACAGGTGTGGGAGACCCAGTACTTC
>TRBV29-1|.|TRBJ1-5|.
CSVGTANGENQPQHF
TGCAGCGTTGGGACAGCGAATGGCGAGAATCAGCCCCAGCATTTT
>TRBV5-1|.|TRBJ1-1|once
CASSYGQPNTEAFF
TGCGCCAGCAGCTACGGACAGCCGAACACTGAAGCTTTCTTT
>TRBV30|.|TRBJ1-6|.
CAWTTGLSPLHF
TGTGCCTGGACCACGGGGCTTTCACCCCTCCACTTT
>TRBV6-1|.|TRBJ1-5|many
CASSNEKGSNQPQHF
TGTGCCAGCAGTAATGAAAAAGGGAGCAATCAGCCCCAGCATTTT
>TRBV9|.|TRBJ1-2|.
CASSAPSGGYGYTF
TGTGCCAGCAGCGCACCTAGCGGGGGCTATGGCTACACCTTC
>TRBV27|.|TRBJ1-6|.
CASSSRATGIGSYNSPLHF
TGTGCCAGCAGTTCGCGGGCTACAGGGATTGGGTCCTATAATTCACCCCTCCACTTT
>TRBV15|.|TRBJ2-1|once
CATSRERLRGHNEQFF
TGTGCCACCAGCAGAGAACGACTGAGGGGCCACAATGAGCAGTTCTTC